This T cell receptor (beta chain) was retrieved from a study of blood T cell repertoires in COVID-19. The overall study: T cells, B-cell-depleted T cells, or PBMCs supplied cDNA or gDNA.

The repertoire was sequenced with immunoSEQ multiplex PCR; TCRdb's copy has only in-frame clones and lacks some. The sample records tens of thousands of clones, 90% to 95% being singletons. V lost 0 bases and J 5 bases, leaving 12 bases between the germline ends. Germline lookup yields CDR1 SGDLS and CDR2 YYNGEE. CDR3 length: 15 residues. The genes are TRBV9 and TRBJ2-1; D possibly corresponds to TRBD1 (5 bases). The source of this sequence is a human donor with active COVID-19. The donor label of this sample is uncertain. The specimen sequenced was peripheral blood. The CDR3: CASSVVDTGNNEQFF. CDR3 nucleotides: TGTGCCAGCAGCGTAGTTGACACAGGAAACAATGAGCAGTTCTTC.